The source of this T cell receptor beta chain is a study of Graves' ophthalmopathy and Graves' hyperthyroidism. Study at large: Pretreatment peripheral blood was obtained at initial diagnosis.

The study amplified TCR beta CDR3 regions using RNA transcripts. RT-PCR was first run with HTBI primers, then multiplex PCR in a second round. TCRdb re-called the multiplex PCR reads through MiXCR, storing one row per CDR3 protein. The table records roughly 300,000 distinct CDR3 sequences, roughly a sixth of them present only once. This clonotype was counted ten times or more. No antigen is known for it. General observations from the study: Blood repertoires reportedly contained most expanded thyroid clonotypes above 0.001 frequency.

Serum thyroxine and TRAb, along with clinical symptoms, thyroid ultrasound and orbital computed tomography, were what diagnosis relied on. The PBMCs had their origin in roughly 9.4 ml of fresh peripheral blood. The TCR sequence derives from an adult man with Graves' ophthalmopathy. The source material was peripheral blood.

The CDR3 sequence is CASSFAGSYGYTF. CDR3 coding DNA: TGTGCCAGCAGTTTTGCAGGGTCCTATGGCTACACCTTC. This chain joins TRBV6-5 and TRBJ1-2; D might be TRBD1 (5 bases). This CDR3 is built from 13 residues. From germline, CDR1 is MNHEY and CDR2 SVGAGI. V shed 4 bases and J shed 4 bases, with 10 bases lying between them.